The 9 T cell receptor beta chains presented below share a single source sample, sequenced in a study of blood T cell repertoires in COVID-19. Assay: immunoSEQ multiplex PCR; the TCRdb copy retains only in-frame clones and omits some. The sample yields tens of thousands of clones, around 92% seen once. What was sequenced was peripheral blood. Receptors were obtained from a woman aged 50 to 65 in a cohort sampled during active COVID-19.

The V gene is TRBV7-2, the J gene TRBJ2-3, with 8 bases identical to TRBD1. Germline values: CDR1 SGHTA, CDR2 FQGNSA. This CDR3 is built from 16 residues. The J segment lost 3 bases and the V segment lost 4 bases, leaving 9 bases of the junction unmatched. CDR3 residues: CASSSLLQGETDTQYF. The CDR3 DNA follows: TGTGCCAGCAGCTCCCTACTACAGGGGGAGACAGATACGCAGTATTTT.

V is TRBV18 and J is TRBJ1-5, with 8 bases aligning to TRBD1. Trimming took 6 bases from V and 3 from J; bases not matched to a gene: 10. In germline, CDR1 is KGHSH, CDR2 LQKENI. CDR3 length: 16 residues. The CDR3 nucleotides read TGTGCCAGCTCTCCTGCCGGGACAGGCAACAATCAGCCCCAGCATTTT. The encoded protein is CASSPAGTGNNQPQHF.

This clone was found once. Other DNA sequences from this sample encode an identical CDR3 as well. V usage is TRBV2 and J usage is TRBJ2-2; a weak D match, TRBD2 (6 bases). Looked up from germline, CDR1 is SNHLY and CDR2 is FYNNEI. V lost 8 bases to trimming and J lost 5 bases, with 12 bases between them. This CDR3 contains 13 residues. The CDR3 DNA reads as TGTGCCAGCTCGGAGGGCAGGACCGGGGAGCTGTTTTTT. It yields the protein CASSEGRTGELFF.

The J gene is TRBJ1-2, the V gene TRBV29-1; possible D gene TRBD1, 6 bases. The CDR3 is 12 amino acids. Germline values: CDR1 SQVTM, CDR2 ANQGSEA. V lost 5 bases to trimming and J lost 4 bases, with 11 bases between them. This CDR3 is CSVTGQGYGYTF. CDR3 DNA: TGCAGCGTTACAGGGCAGGGCTATGGCTACACCTTC.

This rearrangement joins TRBV6-5 to TRBJ1-3; weak D call: TRBD1 (5 bases). The CDR3 extends over 15 amino acids. Per the germline V gene, CDR1 is MNHEY and CDR2 is SVGAGI. V was pared by 2 bases and J by 2 bases, with 10 bases between. CDR3 in amino acids: CASSYRQGTGNTIYF. CDR3 bases: TGTGCCAGCAGTTACCGGCAGGGTACTGGAAACACCATATATTTT.

The CDR3 coding sequence is TGTGCCAGCAGCGTAGTAGCTGGGGCCAACGTCCTGACTTTC. Translated: CASSVVAGANVLTF. The chain uses TRBV9 and TRBJ2-6, with D unresolved. The CDR3 sequence is 14 residues long. The V gene's germline CDR1 is SGDLS and CDR2 YYNGEE. Trimming shortened V by 0 bases and J by 2 bases, and 3 bases separated the two germline ends.

This rearrangement joins TRBV5-1 to TRBJ2-2, with 14 bases aligning to TRBD2. J was trimmed by 7 bases and V by 4 bases; bases with no gene match: 6. This CDR3 region has 16 residues. Germline V gene lookup returns CDR1 SGHRS and CDR2 YFSETQ. CDR3 bases: TGCGCCAGCAGCCCCGGGACTAGCGGGAGTCACGGGGAGCTGTTTTTT. Its translation: CASSPGTSGSHGELFF.

This sequence joins TRBV12-3 or TRBV12-4 and TRBJ1-3; unclear D gene. Trimming removed 6 bases from V and 0 bases from J, with 6 bases in between. The CDR3 is 13 residues long. The CDR3 loop reads CASSLVSGNTIYF. The CDR3 nucleotides read TGTGCCAGCAGCCTAGTCTCTGGAAACACCATATATTTT.

This sequence joins TRBV27 and TRBJ2-5; tentatively, D is TRBD2 (6 bases). The CDR3 runs to 15 residues. CDR1 is MNHEY, CDR2 SMNVEV, per germline (reference sequence). V was pared by 5 bases and J by 4 bases, with 17 bases between. CDR3 protein: CASSASGTYIETQYF. The CDR3 DNA reads as TGTGCCAGCAGTGCCTCCGGGACTTATATAGAGACCCAGTACTTC.